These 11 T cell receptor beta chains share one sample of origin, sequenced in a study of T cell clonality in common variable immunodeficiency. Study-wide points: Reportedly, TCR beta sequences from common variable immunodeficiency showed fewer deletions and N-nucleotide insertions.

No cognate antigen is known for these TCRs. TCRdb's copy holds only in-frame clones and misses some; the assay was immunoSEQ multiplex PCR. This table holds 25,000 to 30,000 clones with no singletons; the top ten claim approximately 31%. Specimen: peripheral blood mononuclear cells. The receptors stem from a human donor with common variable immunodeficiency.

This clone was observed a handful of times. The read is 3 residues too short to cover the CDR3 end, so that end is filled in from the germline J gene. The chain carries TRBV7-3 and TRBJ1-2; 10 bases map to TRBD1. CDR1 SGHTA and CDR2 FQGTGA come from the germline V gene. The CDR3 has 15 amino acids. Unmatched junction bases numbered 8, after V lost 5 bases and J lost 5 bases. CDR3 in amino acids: CASSPQPGQGYGYTF. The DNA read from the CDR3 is TGTGCCAGCAGCCCGCAACCGGGACAGGGGTATGGC.

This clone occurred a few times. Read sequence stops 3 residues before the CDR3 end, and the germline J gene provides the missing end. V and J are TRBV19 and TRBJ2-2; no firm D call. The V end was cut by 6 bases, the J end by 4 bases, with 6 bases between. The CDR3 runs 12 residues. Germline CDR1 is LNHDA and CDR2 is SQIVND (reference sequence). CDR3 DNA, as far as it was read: TGTGCCAGTAGGCCTATCACCGGGGAG. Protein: CASRPITGE. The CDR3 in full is CASRPITGELFF.

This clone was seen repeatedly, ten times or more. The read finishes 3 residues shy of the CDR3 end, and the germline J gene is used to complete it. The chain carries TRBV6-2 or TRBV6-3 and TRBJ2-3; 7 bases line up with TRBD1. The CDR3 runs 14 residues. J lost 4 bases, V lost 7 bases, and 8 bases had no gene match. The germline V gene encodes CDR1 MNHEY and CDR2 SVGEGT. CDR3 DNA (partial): TGTGCCAGCACGCGAAACCAGGGGGCAGATACG. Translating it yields CASTRNQGADT. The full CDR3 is CASTRNQGADTQYF.

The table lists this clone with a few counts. CDR3 DNA, as far as it was read: TGTGCCAGCACCGGGGACAGCTCCTACGAG. This translates into CASTGDSSYE. From start to end, the CDR3 is CASTGDSSYEQYF. The J gene is TRBJ2-7, the V gene TRBV7-2, with 7 bases fitting TRBD1. The CDR3 goes on 3 residues after the read ends, and that part is filled in from the germline J gene. The germline CDR1 and CDR2 sequences are SGHTA and FQGNSA. After removal of 7 bases from V and 0 bases from J, the junction contained 3 bases not matched to a gene. This CDR3 is 13 amino acids long.

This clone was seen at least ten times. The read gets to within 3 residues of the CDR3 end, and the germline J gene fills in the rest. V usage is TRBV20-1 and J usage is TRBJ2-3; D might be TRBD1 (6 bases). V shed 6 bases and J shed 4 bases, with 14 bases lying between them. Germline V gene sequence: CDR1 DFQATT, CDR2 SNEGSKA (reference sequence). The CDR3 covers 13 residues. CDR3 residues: CSALLGAADTQYF. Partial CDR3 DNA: TGCAGTGCCCTTTTGGGGGCAGCAGATACG.

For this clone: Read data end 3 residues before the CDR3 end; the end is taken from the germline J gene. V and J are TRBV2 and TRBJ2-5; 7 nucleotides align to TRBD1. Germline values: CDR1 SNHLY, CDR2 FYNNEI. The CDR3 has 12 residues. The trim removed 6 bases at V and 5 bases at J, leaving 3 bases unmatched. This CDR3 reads CASSGQAETQYF. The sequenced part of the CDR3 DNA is TGTGCCAGCAGCGGACAGGCGGAGACC.

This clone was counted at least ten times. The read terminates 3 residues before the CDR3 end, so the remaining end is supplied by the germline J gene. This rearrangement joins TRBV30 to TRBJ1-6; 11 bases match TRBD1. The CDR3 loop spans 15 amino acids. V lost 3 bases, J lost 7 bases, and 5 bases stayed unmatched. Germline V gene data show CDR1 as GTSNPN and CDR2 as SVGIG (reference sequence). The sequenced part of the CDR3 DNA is TGTGCCTGGAGCCCGGGACAGGGGGTAAATTCACCC. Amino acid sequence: CAWSPGQGVNSP. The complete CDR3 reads CAWSPGQGVNSPLHF.

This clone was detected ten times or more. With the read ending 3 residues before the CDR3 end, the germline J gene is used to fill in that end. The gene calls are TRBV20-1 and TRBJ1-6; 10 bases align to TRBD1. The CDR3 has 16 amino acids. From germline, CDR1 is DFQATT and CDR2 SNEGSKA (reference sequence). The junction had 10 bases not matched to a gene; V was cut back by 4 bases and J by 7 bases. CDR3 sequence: CSATTRLTGGNSPLHF. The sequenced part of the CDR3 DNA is TGCAGTGCTACCACACGGCTGACAGGGGGCAATTCACCC.

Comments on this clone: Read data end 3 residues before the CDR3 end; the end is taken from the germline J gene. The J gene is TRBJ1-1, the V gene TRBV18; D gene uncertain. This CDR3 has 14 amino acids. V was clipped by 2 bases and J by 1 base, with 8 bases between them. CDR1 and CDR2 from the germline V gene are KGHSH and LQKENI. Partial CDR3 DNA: TGTGCCAGCTCACCATCTTACAGGAACACTGAA. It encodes CASSPSYRNTE. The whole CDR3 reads CASSPSYRNTEAFF. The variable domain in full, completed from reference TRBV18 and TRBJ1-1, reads NAGVMQNPRHLVRRRGQEARLRCSPMKGHSHVYWYRQLPEEGLKFMVYLQKENIIDESGMPKERFSAEFPKEGPSILRIQQVVRGDSAAYFCASSPSYRNTEAFFGQGTRLTVV.

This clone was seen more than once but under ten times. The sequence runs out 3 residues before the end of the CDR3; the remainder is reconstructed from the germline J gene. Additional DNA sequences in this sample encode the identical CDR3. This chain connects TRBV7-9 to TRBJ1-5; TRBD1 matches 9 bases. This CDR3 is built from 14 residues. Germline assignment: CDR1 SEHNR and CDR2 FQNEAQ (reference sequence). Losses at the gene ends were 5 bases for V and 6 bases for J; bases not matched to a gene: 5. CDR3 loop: CASSPGQGTQPQHF. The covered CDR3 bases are TGTGCCAGCAGCCCGGGACAGGGTACTCAGCCC.

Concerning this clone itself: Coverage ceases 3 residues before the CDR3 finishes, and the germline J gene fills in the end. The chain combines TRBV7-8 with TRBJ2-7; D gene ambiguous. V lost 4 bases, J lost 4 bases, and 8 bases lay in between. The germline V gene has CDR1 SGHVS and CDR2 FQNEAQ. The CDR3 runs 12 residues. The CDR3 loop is CASSSVKYEQYF. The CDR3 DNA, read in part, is TGTGCCAGCAGCTCCGTTAAATACGAG.